This T cell receptor beta chain originates from a study of T cells of healthy individuals. V lost 6 bases and J 0 bases, leaving 19 bases between the germline ends. This CDR3 has 17 amino acids. Germline CDR1 reads MNHEY; CDR2 reads SMNVEV (reference sequence). TCRdb re-called the 5' RACE reads with MiXCR, one entry per CDR3 protein. The table records around 90,000 distinct CDR3 sequences, approximately 5.4% of them present only once. The chain joins TRBV27 to TRBJ2-3; D uncertain. The clonotype was recovered from a female donor in good health. The CDR3, as DNA: TGTGCCAGCAGCCTCGTGTCTGCCCGCACAAGCACAGATACGCAGTATTTT. Translation: CASSLVSARTSTDTQYF.